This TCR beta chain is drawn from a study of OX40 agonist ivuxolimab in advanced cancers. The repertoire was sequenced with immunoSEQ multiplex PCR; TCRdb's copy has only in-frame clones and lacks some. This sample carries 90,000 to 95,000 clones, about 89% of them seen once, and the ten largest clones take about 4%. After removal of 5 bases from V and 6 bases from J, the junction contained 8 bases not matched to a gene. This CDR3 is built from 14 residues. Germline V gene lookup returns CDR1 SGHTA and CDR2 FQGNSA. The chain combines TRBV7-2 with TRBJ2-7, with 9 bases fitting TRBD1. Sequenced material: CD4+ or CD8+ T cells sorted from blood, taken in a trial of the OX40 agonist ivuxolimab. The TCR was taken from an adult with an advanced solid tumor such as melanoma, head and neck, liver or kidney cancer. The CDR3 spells CASSKTGGWVEQYF. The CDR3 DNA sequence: TGTGCCAGCAGCAAGACAGGGGGTTGGGTCGAGCAGTACTTC.